This entry lists 18 T cell receptor beta chains sequenced from one sample in a study of a mutant IDH1 vaccine in newly diagnosed glioma. Sequencing used immunoSEQ multiplex PCR; TCRdb keeps in-frame clones, though not all of them. The sample records tens of thousands of clones, around four fifths being singletons. As to time point: baseline, week 1 (first vaccination visit). The sample's treatment: pre-vaccination baseline after standard-of-care therapy. The sample here was PBMCs, taken from a glioma patient treated with radiotherapy, temozolomide or both. These receptors were collected from a man aged 35 to 55 with glioma. Some clones in this sample may be carry-over from other donors' samples.

This clone appeared once. The genes are TRBV9 and TRBJ2-2; no clear D gene. CDR3 length: 13 amino acids. The germline V and J ends were trimmed by 0 bases and 6 bases, with 6 bases remaining between them. Germline V gene sequence: CDR1 SGDLS, CDR2 YYNGEE. In DNA, the CDR3 is TGTGCCAGCAGCGTAGACCTTTCCGGGGAGCTGTTTTTT. Its translation is CASSVDLSGELFF.

The chain uses TRBV11-2 and TRBJ1-5, with D possibly TRBD1 on 6 matching bases. The CDR3 runs to 14 residues. Looked up from germline, CDR1 is SGHAT and CDR2 is FQNNGV. V gave up 1 base and J gave up 5 bases, with 9 bases separating them. The CDR3 bases are TGTGCCAGCAGCTTAGTTTCAGGGGATCAGCCCCAGCATTTT. It specifies CASSLVSGDQPQHF.

The chain uses TRBV25-1 and TRBJ1-2; possible D gene TRBD1, 5 bases. CDR3 length: 15 residues. Germline CDR1 reads MGHDK; CDR2 reads SYGVNS. V dropped 1 base and J dropped 5 bases, with 14 bases sitting between them. As DNA, the CDR3 is TGTGCCAGCAGTGAATGGAAAGGGGTGGGATATGGCTACACCTTC. Its translation: CASSEWKGVGYGYTF.

This clone was observed a handful of times. The chain joins TRBV19 to TRBJ1-1; D is uncertain. With 6 bases removed from V and 1 base from J, the gap between germline ends came to 9 bases. Germline V gives CDR1 LNHDA, CDR2 SQIVND (reference sequence). CDR3 length equals 13 residues. The CDR3 reads CASRTTGNTEAFF. The CDR3 region has the DNA TGTGCCAGTAGGACAACGGGGAACACTGAAGCTTTCTTT.

The CDR3 is CASSLGASGGPWGELFF. CDR3 nucleotides: TGTGCCAGCAGCTTGGGTGCCAGCGGGGGGCCCTGGGGGGAGCTGTTTTTT. The chain combines TRBV5-4 with TRBJ2-2, with 9 bases fitting TRBD2. V dropped 0 bases and J dropped 8; count of bases not matched to a gene: 11. The CDR3 is 17 amino acids. CDR1 and CDR2 (germline): SGHNT, YYREEE (reference sequence).

The chain is built from TRBV6-6 and TRBJ1-1; D gene unclear. Germline V gene data show CDR1 as MNHNY and CDR2 as SVGAGI (reference sequence). This CDR3 is built from 13 residues. V was clipped by 5 bases and J by 1 base, with 8 bases between them. The CDR3 bases are TGTGCCAGCAGTCGACAAACGAACACTGAAGCTTTCTTT. Encoded protein: CASSRQTNTEAFF.

The chain combines TRBV5-1 with TRBJ1-4, with TRBD1 matching over 7 bases. V lost 4 bases, J lost 3 bases, and 9 bases stayed unmatched. The CDR3 has 16 residues. Germline assignment: CDR1 SGHRS and CDR2 YFSETQ. The CDR3 loop reads CASSGTTGVANEKLFF. The CDR3 DNA reads as TGCGCCAGCAGCGGTACTACAGGGGTAGCTAATGAAAAACTGTTTTTT.

The V and J genes are TRBV9 and TRBJ2-7; perhaps TRBD1 as D (6 bases). Trimming shortened V by 4 bases and J by 6 bases, and 14 bases separated the two germline ends. There are 13 residues in the CDR3. CDR1 is SGDLS, CDR2 YYNGEE, per germline. The CDR3 DNA follows: TGTGCCAGCAGCCTGACAGGTTCTGGCGAGCAGTACTTC. This codes for CASSLTGSGEQYF.

The chain has TRBV29-1 and TRBJ2-1; 8 nucleotides line up with TRBD1. This CDR3 has 12 amino acids. With 7 bases clipped from V and 8 bases from J, the junction kept 7 bases outside the gene matches. The germline CDR1 and CDR2 sequences are SQVTM and ANQGSEA. The CDR3 nucleotides read TGCAGCGCCAAGACAGGGGCGGATGAGCAGTTCTTC. Translated, it gives CSAKTGADEQFF.

This clone was counted between two and nine times. This rearrangement joins TRBV2 to TRBJ1-1; TRBD1 matches at 8 bases. V gave up 10 bases and J gave up 4 bases; unmatched junction bases: 11. The CDR3 consists of 14 residues. The germline V gene encodes CDR1 SNHLY and CDR2 FYNNEI. Written as DNA, the CDR3 is TGTGCCAACCCTTCAGGGGGCCGTCGCACTGAAGCTTTCTTT. It codes for CANPSGGRRTEAFF.

This rearrangement joins TRBV6-5 to TRBJ2-2; 9 positions match TRBD2. V dropped 2 bases and J dropped 6; count of bases not matched to a gene: 7. The CDR3 totals 16 residues. Germline V gene data show CDR1 as MNHEY and CDR2 as SVGAGI. As DNA, the CDR3 is TGTGCCAGCAGTTACCGCGGGGGGGCACACGCCGGGGAGCTGTTTTTT. It codes for CASSYRGGAHAGELFF.

The chain carries TRBV9 and TRBJ1-1, with a possible D match to TRBD1 (5 bases). The germline V and J ends were trimmed by 0 bases and 0 bases, with 12 bases remaining between them. The CDR3 is made up of 16 amino acids. Germline V gene lookup returns CDR1 SGDLS and CDR2 YYNGEE. CDR3 coding DNA: TGTGCCAGCAGCGTAGATGGGACGGCCCTGAACACTGAAGCTTTCTTT. Translating gives CASSVDGTALNTEAFF.

This clone was detected a few times. V usage is TRBV5-1 and J usage is TRBJ1-6; D not resolved. Trimming removed 1 base at V and 6 bases at J, with 14 bases between. From germline, CDR1 is SGHRS and CDR2 YFSETQ. The CDR3 extends over 16 amino acids. In nucleotides, the CDR3 is TGCGCCAGCAGCTTGAGTGCACAGCAGCCTAATTCACCCCTCCACTTT. Translation gives CASSLSAQQPNSPLHF.

The chain employs TRBV27 and TRBJ1-1, with D hard to call. Trimming removed 4 bases from V and 4 bases from J, with 13 bases in between. The CDR3 totals 14 residues. Looked up from germline, CDR1 is MNHEY and CDR2 is SMNVEV (reference sequence). This CDR3 is CASSSRLAGTEAFF. In DNA, the CDR3 is TGTGCCAGCAGTTCTAGGCTGGCGGGCACTGAAGCTTTCTTT.

This clone was picked up a small number of times. The chain recombines TRBV19 with TRBJ1-2, with D possibly TRBD1 on 6 matching bases. The CDR3 contains 13 residues. Germline CDR1 reads LNHDA; CDR2 reads SQIVND (reference sequence). Trimming cost V 8 bases and J 4 bases, with 14 bases left between them. DNA of the CDR3: TGTGCCAGTGGCCGGGACATACCCTATGGCTACACCTTC. It translates to CASGRDIPYGYTF. The variable domain in full, with the rest retrieved from reference TRBV19 and TRBJ1-2, is DGGITQSPKYLFRKEGQNVTLSCEQNLNHDAMYWYRQDPGQGLRLIYYSQIVNDFQKGDIAEGYSVSREKKESFPLTVTSAQKNPTAFYLCASGRDIPYGYTFGSGTRLTVV.

Notes on this clone: The conserved phenylalanine or tryptophan normally closing the CDR3 is absent here, so this likely arose from a read error. The rearrangement links TRBV7-9 to TRBJ2-7; no definite D call. The CDR3 loop spans 13 amino acids. V was trimmed by 1 base and J by 3 bases, leaving 7 bases between them. The germline gives CDR1 SEHNR, CDR2 FQNEAQ (reference sequence). CDR3 sequence reads: CASSLVQNYEQYL. For the CDR3, the DNA is TGTGCCAGCAGCTTAGTACAGAACTACGAGCAGTACCTC.

V is TRBV27 and J is TRBJ2-5; TRBD2 is a possible D gene (6 bases). The length of the CDR3 is 12 residues. V lost 6 bases, J lost 5 bases, and 10 bases lay in between. Germline values: CDR1 MNHEY, CDR2 SMNVEV (reference sequence). The CDR3 loop is CASSQGGETQYF. CDR3 sequence (DNA): TGTGCCAGCAGCCAGGGAGGCGAGACCCAGTACTTC.

V usage is TRBV11-3 and J usage is TRBJ2-2; D gene ambiguous. The CDR3 runs to 12 residues. Per germline, CDR1 SGHNT and CDR2 YENEEA. Trimming removed 5 bases from V and 6 bases from J, with 7 bases in between. Written as DNA, the CDR3 is TGTGCCAGCAGCCCTGGTGCCGGGGAGCTGTTTTTT. Residues: CASSPGAGELFF.